This TCR beta chain was retrieved from a study of blood T cell repertoires in COVID-19. About the research overall: Sources were T cells, B-cell-depleted T cells, or PBMCs; the material itself was cDNA or gDNA.

Per the germline V gene, CDR1 is SGDLS and CDR2 is YYNGEE. V was shortened by 4 bases and J by 0 bases, with 17 bases between the two germline ends. The CDR3 has 17 amino acids. Repertoires were generated with immunoSEQ multiplex PCR, while TCRdb's copy carries only in-frame clones and drops some. The sample yields 300,000 to 350,000 clones, around 86% seen once. This TCR was sampled from a woman between 35 and 50 years old with acute COVID-19. What was sequenced was PBMCs or T cells enriched from blood (not recorded which). V is TRBV9 and J is TRBJ1-3; tentative D call: TRBD1 (6 bases). The CDR3 loop is CASSLRGDSYSGNTIYF. The DNA of the CDR3 is TGTGCCAGCAGCCTCAGGGGTGACAGTTACTCTGGAAACACCATATATTTT.